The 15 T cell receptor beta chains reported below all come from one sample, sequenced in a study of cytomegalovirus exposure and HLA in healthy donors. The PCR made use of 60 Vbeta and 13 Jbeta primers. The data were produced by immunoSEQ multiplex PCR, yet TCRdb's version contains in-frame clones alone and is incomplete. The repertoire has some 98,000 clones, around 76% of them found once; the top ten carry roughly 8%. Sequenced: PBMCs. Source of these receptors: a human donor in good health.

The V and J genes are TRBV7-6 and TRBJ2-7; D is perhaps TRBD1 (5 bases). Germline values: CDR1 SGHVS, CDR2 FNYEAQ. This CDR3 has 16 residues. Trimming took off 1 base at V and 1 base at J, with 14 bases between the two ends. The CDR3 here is CASSLVSGLGSYEQYF. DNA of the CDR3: TGTGCCAGCAGCTTAGTTTCAGGGTTAGGGTCCTACGAGCAGTACTTC.

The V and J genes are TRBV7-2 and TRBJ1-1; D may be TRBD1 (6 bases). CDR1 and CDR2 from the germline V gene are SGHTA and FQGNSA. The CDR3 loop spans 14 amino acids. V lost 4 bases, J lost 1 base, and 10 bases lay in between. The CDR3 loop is CASSSDSRNTEAFF. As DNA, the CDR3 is TGTGCCAGCAGCTCGGACAGTCGGAACACTGAAGCTTTCTTT.

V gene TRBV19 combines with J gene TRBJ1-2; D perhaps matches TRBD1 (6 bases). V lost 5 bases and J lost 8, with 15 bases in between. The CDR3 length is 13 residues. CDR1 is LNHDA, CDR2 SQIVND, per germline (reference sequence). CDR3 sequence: CASSSTGTRGYTF. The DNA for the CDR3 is TGTGCCAGTAGTTCAACAGGGACGCGGGGCTACACCTTC.

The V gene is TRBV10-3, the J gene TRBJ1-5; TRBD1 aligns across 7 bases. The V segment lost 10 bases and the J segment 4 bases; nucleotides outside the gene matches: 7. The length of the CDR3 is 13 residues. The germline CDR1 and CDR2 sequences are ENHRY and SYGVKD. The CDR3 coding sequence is TGTGCCACCGGGGGACAGCAAAATCAGCCCCAGCATTTT. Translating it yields CATGGQQNQPQHF.

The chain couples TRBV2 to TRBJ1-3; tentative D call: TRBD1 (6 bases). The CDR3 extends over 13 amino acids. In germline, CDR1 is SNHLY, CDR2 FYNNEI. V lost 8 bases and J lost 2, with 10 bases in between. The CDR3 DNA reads TGTGCCAGCTACCAGGGGCCTGGAAACACCATATATTTT. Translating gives CASYQGPGNTIYF.

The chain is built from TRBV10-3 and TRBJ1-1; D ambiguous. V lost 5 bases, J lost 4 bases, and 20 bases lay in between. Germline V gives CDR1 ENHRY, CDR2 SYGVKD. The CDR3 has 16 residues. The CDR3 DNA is TGTGCCATCAGTTCCCGGGAACGTCAGGAGGGCACTGAAGCTTTCTTT. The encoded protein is CAISSRERQEGTEAFF.

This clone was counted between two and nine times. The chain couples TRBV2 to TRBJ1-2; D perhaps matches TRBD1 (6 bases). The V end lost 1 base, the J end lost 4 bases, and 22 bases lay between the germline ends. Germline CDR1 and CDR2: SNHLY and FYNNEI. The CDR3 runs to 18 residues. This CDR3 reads CASSEGGGGSRSGYGYTF. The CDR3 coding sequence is TGTGCCAGCAGTGAAGGAGGGGGGGGAAGCCGGTCTGGCTATGGCTACACCTTC.

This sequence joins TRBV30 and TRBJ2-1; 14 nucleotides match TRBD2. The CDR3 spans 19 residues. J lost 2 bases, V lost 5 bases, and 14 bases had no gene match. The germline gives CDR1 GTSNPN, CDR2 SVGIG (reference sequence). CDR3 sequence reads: CAWDHGLAGGGSPYNEQFF. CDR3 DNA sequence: TGTGCCTGGGACCACGGACTAGCGGGAGGTGGGAGCCCCTACAATGAGCAGTTCTTC.

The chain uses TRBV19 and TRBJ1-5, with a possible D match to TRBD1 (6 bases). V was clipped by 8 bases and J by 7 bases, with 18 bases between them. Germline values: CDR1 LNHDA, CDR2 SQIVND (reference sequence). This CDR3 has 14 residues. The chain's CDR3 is CASVAGVEGQPQHF. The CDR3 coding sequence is TGTGCCAGTGTCGCAGGGGTGGAAGGACAGCCCCAGCATTTT.

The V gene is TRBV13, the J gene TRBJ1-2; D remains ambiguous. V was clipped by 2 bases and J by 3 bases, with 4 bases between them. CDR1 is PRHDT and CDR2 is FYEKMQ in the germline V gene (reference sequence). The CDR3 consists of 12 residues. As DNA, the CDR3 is TGTGCCAGCAGCTTACCGGACTATGGCTACACCTTC. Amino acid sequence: CASSLPDYGYTF.

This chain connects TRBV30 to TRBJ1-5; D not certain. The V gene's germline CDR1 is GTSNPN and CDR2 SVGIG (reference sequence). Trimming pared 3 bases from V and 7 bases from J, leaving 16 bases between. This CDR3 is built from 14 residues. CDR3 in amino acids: CAWRNEGAFQPQHF. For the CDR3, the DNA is TGTGCCTGGAGGAACGAGGGCGCATTCCAGCCCCAGCATTTT.

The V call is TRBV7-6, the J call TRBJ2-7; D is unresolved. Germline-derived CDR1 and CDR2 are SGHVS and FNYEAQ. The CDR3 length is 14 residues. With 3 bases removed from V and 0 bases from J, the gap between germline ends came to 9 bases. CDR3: CASSLGLGSYEQYF. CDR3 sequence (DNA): TGTGCCAGCAGCTTGGGTCTAGGCTCCTACGAGCAGTACTTC.

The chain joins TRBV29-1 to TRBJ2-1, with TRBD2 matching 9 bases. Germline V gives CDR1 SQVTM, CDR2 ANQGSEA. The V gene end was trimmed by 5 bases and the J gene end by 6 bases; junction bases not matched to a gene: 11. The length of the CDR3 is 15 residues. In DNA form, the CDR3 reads TGCAGCGTTCAAAAAGGGGCGGGAGGGTCCAATGAGCAGTTCTTC. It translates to CSVQKGAGGSNEQFF.

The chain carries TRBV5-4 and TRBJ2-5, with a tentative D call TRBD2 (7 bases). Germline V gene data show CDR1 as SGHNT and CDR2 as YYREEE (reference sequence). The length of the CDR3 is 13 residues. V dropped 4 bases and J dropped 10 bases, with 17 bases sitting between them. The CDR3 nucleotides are TGTGCCAGCAGCCCCAGTAGGGGGGGGGACCAGTACTTC. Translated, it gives CASSPSRGGDQYF.

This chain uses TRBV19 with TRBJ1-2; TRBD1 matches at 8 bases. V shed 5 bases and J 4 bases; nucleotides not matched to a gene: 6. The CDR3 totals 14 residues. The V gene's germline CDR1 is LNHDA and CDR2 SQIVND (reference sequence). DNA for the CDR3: TGTGCCAGTAGTCAGACAGGGGCTGGCTATGGCTACACCTTC. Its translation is CASSQTGAGYGYTF.